The T cell receptor (beta chain) under discussion was sequenced for a study of T cells in Graves' hyperthyroidism and ophthalmopathy. Fresh peripheral blood, 10 ml, was the source of the PBMCs. This clonotype was observed at least ten times. The source material, RNA transcripts, was used to amplify TCR beta CDR3 regions. The study used the HTBI primer set for a first-round RT-PCR of the TCR CDR3. TCRdb reanalysed the multiplex PCR reads using MiXCR and keeps one entry per CDR3 protein. The data show 300,000 or so distinct CDR3 sequences, 16% seen once. The origin of this receptor is a man aged 25-45 years with Graves' hyperthyroidism. The sample taken for sequencing was blood.

The CDR3 DNA reads TGTGCCAGCAGGGATGAAAAACTGTTTTTT. It yields the protein CASRDEKLFF. The chain has TRBV2 and TRBJ1-4; no firm D call. Germline CDR1 and CDR2: SNHLY and FYNNEI. This CDR3 is built from 10 residues. V was shortened by 6 bases and J by 6 bases, with 2 bases between the two germline ends.